This entry lists 27 T cell receptor beta chains sequenced from one sample in a study of T-cell memory formation after mild COVID-19 (dated by TCRdb to about 2021). The protocol used for the library was 5' RACE. Sequenced using an Illumina NovaSeq 6000. TCRdb reran the public reads through fastp at Q25 and MiXCR, keeping productive beta chains. When rows share a CDR3 protein, they turn into one entry using the most common DNA and genes. Counted in this sample were approximately 400,000 distinct CDR3 sequences; approximately 24% of them appeared once. The top ten hold around 9% of the sample. The sequenced sample was PBMCs or a T cell subset sorted from them (not recorded which). These receptors all stem from an adult woman who had mild COVID-19 (a few samples of this study predate the infection). The sample titles of this study are shuffled in the database, so cell type and time point are left out; the donor was told from shared clones.

In its sample, this clonotype was seen a few times. The J gene is TRBJ2-7, the V gene TRBV20-1, with unresolved D. V shed 6 bases and J shed 2 bases, with 5 bases lying between them. The CDR3 loop spans 10 amino acids. The germline gives CDR1 DFQATT, CDR2 SNEGSKA (reference sequence). The CDR3 is CSAYPYEQYF. In DNA, the CDR3 is TGCAGTGCCTACCCCTACGAGCAGTACTTC.

The V call is TRBV7-2, the J call TRBJ2-7; D remains ambiguous. This CDR3 region has 15 residues. Germline lookup yields CDR1 SGHTA and CDR2 FQGNSA. V was cut by 4 bases and J by 2 bases, with 15 bases left in between. CDR3 residues: CASSSHIWNPYEQYF. The CDR3 nucleotides are TGTGCCAGCAGCTCACATATTTGGAACCCCTACGAGCAGTACTTC.

This clonotype was counted a few times. The chain carries TRBV6-5 and TRBJ1-1, with TRBD1 identical over 9 bases. Germline CDR1 reads MNHEY; CDR2 reads SVGAGI. Trimming cost V 7 bases and J 2 bases; bases outside gene matches: 11. This CDR3 has 16 residues. CDR3 coding DNA: TGTGCCAGCAAGACTTTAACAGGGGGCGGAAACACTGAAGCTTTCTTT. Protein sequence: CASKTLTGGGNTEAFF.

The V and J genes are TRBV12-3 or TRBV12-4 and TRBJ2-7, with 10 bases lining up with TRBD1. The V gene end was trimmed by 5 bases and the J gene end by 1 base; junction bases not matched to a gene: 14. The CDR3 contains 18 residues. CDR3 residues: CASSPFGAGQGSSYEQYF. CDR3 nucleotide sequence: TGTGCCAGCAGTCCCTTTGGGGCGGGACAGGGGAGTTCCTACGAGCAGTACTTC.

This clonotype has just a few counts. The chain joins TRBV4-2 to TRBJ2-3; the match to TRBD2 covers 9 bases. Germline values: CDR1 LGHNA, CDR2 YNFKEQ. The trim removed 0 bases at V and 6 bases at J, leaving 10 bases unmatched. The CDR3 contains 17 residues. This CDR3 is CASSQDQAAGGLDTQYF. CDR3 DNA: TGTGCCAGCAGCCAAGATCAGGCGGCGGGAGGGCTGGATACGCAGTATTTT.

The V call is TRBV20-1, the J call TRBJ2-1; TRBD2 aligns across 9 bases. The germline V gene has CDR1 DFQATT and CDR2 SNEGSKA (reference sequence). This CDR3 has 14 amino acids. Trimming cost V 4 bases and J 9 bases; bases outside gene matches: 10. CDR3 protein: CSANPKGLAGEQFF. The CDR3 region has the DNA TGCAGTGCTAACCCGAAGGGACTAGCCGGTGAGCAGTTCTTC.

This clonotype turned up a few times. The chain employs TRBV5-6 and TRBJ2-5, with a possible D match to TRBD2 (7 bases). This CDR3 has 17 amino acids. Trimming took off 3 bases at V and 5 bases at J, with 23 bases between the two ends. Germline V gene data show CDR1 as SGHDT and CDR2 as YYEEEE. The CDR3 region has the DNA TGTGCCAGCAGCTGGGGTCCGCGGGGGCTCCAAGCGGAGACCCAGTACTTC. Residues: CASSWGPRGLQAETQYF.

The chain combines TRBV6-5 with TRBJ1-2; 11 nucleotides line up with TRBD1. V lost 6 bases and J lost 3; bases outside the gene matches: 6. The CDR3 extends over 15 amino acids. Germline loops: CDR1 MNHEY, CDR2 SVGAGI. The CDR3 sequence is CASSQRTGGHYGYTF. The CDR3 DNA reads as TGTGCCAGCAGCCAAAGGACAGGGGGCCACTATGGCTACACCTTC.

In this sample, this clonotype turned up a few times. The rearrangement links TRBV5-1 to TRBJ2-1, with TRBD2 matching 12 bases. This CDR3 is 13 amino acids long. The V gene's germline CDR1 is SGHRS and CDR2 YFSETQ. V shed 8 bases and J 6 bases; nucleotides not matched to a gene: 3. The CDR3 protein is CASRLAGANEQFF. The CDR3 DNA is TGCGCCAGTCGACTAGCGGGAGCCAATGAGCAGTTCTTC.

This rearrangement joins TRBV29-1 to TRBJ2-3; TRBD1 aligns across 8 bases. V shed 7 bases, J shed 0 bases, and the junction held 6 bases outside the gene matches. The CDR3 totals 14 residues. CDR1 is SQVTM, CDR2 ANQGSEA, per germline. The CDR3 loop is CSAQRTGSTDTQYF. The CDR3 DNA sequence: TGCAGCGCCCAGCGGACAGGGAGCACAGATACGCAGTATTTT.

This clonotype was observed a few times. This chain links TRBV19 with TRBJ2-3; 8 nucleotides agree with TRBD1. The germline V gene has CDR1 LNHDA and CDR2 SQIVND (reference sequence). The CDR3 runs to 17 residues. With V trimmed by 4 bases and J by 4 bases, 13 bases remained unmatched. In DNA, the CDR3 is TGTGCCAGTAGTACCACCCTAGGACAGGGAATTGCAGATACGCAGTATTTT. Translating it yields CASSTTLGQGIADTQYF.

This clonotype was detected a few times. The rearrangement links TRBV5-1 to TRBJ1-4; the D is unclear. Between the trimmed V and J ends, which lost 4 bases and 0 bases, there was a span of 7 bases. The germline V gene has CDR1 SGHRS and CDR2 YFSETQ. The CDR3 contains 14 residues. This CDR3 reads CASSPGTTNEKLFF. The CDR3 DNA reads TGCGCCAGCAGCCCCGGGACAACTAATGAAAAACTGTTTTTT.

This clonotype was observed many times. J is TRBJ2-2 and V is TRBV20-1; 12 bases agree with TRBD2. Losses at the gene ends were 0 bases for V and 4 bases for J; bases not matched to a gene: 6. The germline CDR1 and CDR2 sequences are DFQATT and SNEGSKA (reference sequence). The CDR3 extends over 17 amino acids. CDR3 DNA sequence: TGCAGTGCTAGAGATCCTTCACTAGCGGGGGGCACCGGGGAGCTGTTTTTT. This translates into CSARDPSLAGGTGELFF.

This chain uses TRBV7-2 with TRBJ2-6, with a weak D call TRBD2 (5 bases). V lost 5 bases, J lost 4 bases, and 24 bases lay in between. CDR1 and CDR2 from the germline V gene are SGHTA and FQGNSA. This CDR3 has 19 residues. The CDR3, as DNA: TGTGCCAGCAGCCCTCGATTCGCCGGGGTGGGGTCAGGGGCCAACGTCCTGACTTTC. Protein product: CASSPRFAGVGSGANVLTF.

This clonotype was detected only a few times. The chain has TRBV5-1 and TRBJ2-7, with a weak D call TRBD2 (6 bases). The CDR3 spans 15 residues. The V end was cut by 3 bases, the J end by 0 bases, with 13 bases between. Per the germline V gene, CDR1 is SGHRS and CDR2 is YFSETQ. As DNA, the CDR3 is TGCGCCAGCAGCTACGTATGGGGGGACTCCTACGAGCAGTACTTC. Translation gives CASSYVWGDSYEQYF.

The gene calls are TRBV11-2 and TRBJ1-2; D uncertain. Germline loops: CDR1 SGHAT, CDR2 FQNNGV. The CDR3 spans 16 residues. V dropped 5 bases and J dropped 8 bases, with 24 bases sitting between them. The chain's CDR3 is CASSLTDPVQRLGYTF. CDR3 nucleotide sequence: TGTGCCAGCAGCCTGACCGATCCTGTACAGCGTCTGGGCTACACCTTC.

This clonotype appeared a few times. The chain employs TRBV3-1 and TRBJ2-1, with 7 bases lining up with TRBD2. CDR3 length equals 16 residues. The J segment lost 6 bases and the V segment lost 4 bases, leaving 12 bases of the junction unmatched. From germline, CDR1 is LGHDT and CDR2 YNNKEL (reference sequence). In DNA, the CDR3 is TGTGCCAGCAGCCCTCATGGCGGGAGCACCCTCAATGAGCAGTTCTTC. Translation gives CASSPHGGSTLNEQFF.

This clonotype was seen many times. This chain uses TRBV12-3 or TRBV12-4 with TRBJ2-5; D gene uncertain. The CDR3 runs 13 residues. V was clipped by 3 bases and J by 2 bases, with 7 bases between them. CDR3 sequence: CASSFAGQETQYF. The CDR3 nucleotides read TGTGCCAGCAGTTTTGCCGGACAAGAGACCCAGTACTTC.

In this sample, this clonotype turned up a few times. The V and J genes are TRBV7-8 and TRBJ2-7, with 7 bases identical to TRBD1. The ends lost 5 bases at V and 1 base at J; junction bases unmatched: 5. CDR3 length: 14 residues. From germline, CDR1 is SGHVS and CDR2 FQNEAQ. The CDR3 DNA reads as TGTGCCAGCAGCAAGCTGGGACAGTCCTACGAGCAGTACTTC. This codes for CASSKLGQSYEQYF.

The gene calls are TRBV3-1 and TRBJ2-4, with 15 bases lining up with TRBD2. CDR1 is LGHDT, CDR2 YNNKEL, per germline (reference sequence). This CDR3 comprises 18 residues. Losses at the gene ends were 4 bases for V and 1 base for J; bases not matched to a gene: 5. In DNA form, the CDR3 reads TGTGCCAGCAGCCGAGGGACTAGCGGGGGGACGGCCAAAAACATTCAGTACTTC. Its translation: CASSRGTSGGTAKNIQYF.

This clonotype was seen more than once but under ten times. This chain uses TRBV18 with TRBJ1-2, with 8 positions matching TRBD1. After removal of 6 bases from V and 8 bases from J, the junction contained 8 bases not matched to a gene. Germline V CDR1 and CDR2: KGHSH, LQKENI. The CDR3 is made up of 13 amino acids. CDR3: CASSPTGDLGYTF. The DNA for the CDR3 is TGTGCCAGCTCTCCGACAGGGGATCTGGGCTACACCTTC. Full variable domain (outside the CDR3, taken from reference TRBV18 and TRBJ1-2): NAGVMQNPRHLVRRRGQEARLRCSPMKGHSHVYWYRQLPEEGLKFMVYLQKENIIDESGMPKERFSAEFPKEGPSILRIQQVVRGDSAAYFCASSPTGDLGYTFGSGTRLTVV.

This clonotype was detected a few times. The chain recombines TRBV10-3 with TRBJ1-5; tentatively, D is TRBD1 (5 bases). The CDR3 has 15 amino acids. Germline lookup yields CDR1 ENHRY and CDR2 SYGVKD. The V gene lost 2 bases and the J gene lost 4 bases, with 12 bases spanning the gap. CDR3 nucleotides: TGTGCCATCAGTGAGGGGGTGGGGGTGAATCAGCCCCAGCATTTT. Its protein is CAISEGVGVNQPQHF.

The chain joins TRBV5-6 to TRBJ1-1; possible D gene TRBD1, 5 bases. The CDR3 runs to 17 residues. Germline lookup yields CDR1 SGHDT and CDR2 YYEEEE. Trimming took off 0 bases at V and 0 bases at J, with 15 bases between the two ends. The CDR3 DNA reads TGTGCCAGCAGCTTGGGGGTCGGGGGTTATATGAACACTGAAGCTTTCTTT. Its translation is CASSLGVGGYMNTEAFF.

The rearrangement links TRBV12-3 or TRBV12-4 to TRBJ1-1, with D uncertain. Trimming cost V 3 bases and J 9 bases, with 8 bases left between them. This CDR3 is 11 amino acids long. DNA of the CDR3: TGTGCCAGCAGTTTGCGGAGTAAAGCTTTCTTT. Translated, it gives CASSLRSKAFF.

This clonotype was seen at least ten times. The CDR3, as DNA: TGTGCCAGCTCACCACCGGTGGGGACAGGGATCGATGGCTACACCTTC. It is translated as CASSPPVGTGIDGYTF. The chain couples TRBV18 to TRBJ1-2; 9 nucleotides line up with TRBD1. Germline V gene lookup returns CDR1 KGHSH and CDR2 LQKENI. The V gene end was trimmed by 0 bases and the J gene end by 6 bases; junction bases not matched to a gene: 8. The CDR3 spans 16 residues. Drawing the rest from reference TRBV18 and TRBJ1-2, the complete variable domain is NAGVMQNPRHLVRRRGQEARLRCSPMKGHSHVYWYRQLPEEGLKFMVYLQKENIIDESGMPKERFSAEFPKEGPSILRIQQVVRGDSAAYFCASSPPVGTGIDGYTFGSGTRLTVV.

This clonotype was seen only a few times. The rearrangement links TRBV6-5 to TRBJ1-1, with 10 bases that match TRBD1. This CDR3 contains 14 residues. The junction had 3 bases not matched to a gene; V was cut back by 7 bases and J by 1 base. Germline-derived CDR1 and CDR2 are MNHEY and SVGAGI. The CDR3 loop reads CASKGDRGNTEAFF. The CDR3 nucleotides are TGTGCCAGCAAGGGGGACAGGGGGAACACTGAAGCTTTCTTT.

The chain carries TRBV15 and TRBJ2-4; 10 bases line up with TRBD1. Per the germline V gene, CDR1 is LNHNV and CDR2 is YYDKDF (reference sequence). The CDR3 runs 16 residues. V shed 4 bases and J 4 bases; nucleotides not matched to a gene: 7. CDR3 loop: CATSKLLGQGKNIQYF. For the CDR3, the DNA is TGTGCCACCAGCAAACTCCTGGGACAGGGGAAAAACATTCAGTACTTC.